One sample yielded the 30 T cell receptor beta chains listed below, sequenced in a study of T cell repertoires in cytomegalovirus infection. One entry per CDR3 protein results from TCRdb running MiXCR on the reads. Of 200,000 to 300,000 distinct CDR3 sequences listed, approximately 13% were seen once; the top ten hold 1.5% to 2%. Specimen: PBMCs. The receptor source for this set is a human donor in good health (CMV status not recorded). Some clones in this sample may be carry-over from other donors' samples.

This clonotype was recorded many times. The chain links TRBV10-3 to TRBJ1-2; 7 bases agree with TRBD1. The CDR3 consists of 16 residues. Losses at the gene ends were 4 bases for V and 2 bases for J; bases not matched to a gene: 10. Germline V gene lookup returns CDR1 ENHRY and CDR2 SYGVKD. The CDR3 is CAISATGTENNYGYTF. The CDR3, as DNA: TGTGCCATCAGTGCGACCGGGACAGAAAACAACTATGGCTACACCTTC.

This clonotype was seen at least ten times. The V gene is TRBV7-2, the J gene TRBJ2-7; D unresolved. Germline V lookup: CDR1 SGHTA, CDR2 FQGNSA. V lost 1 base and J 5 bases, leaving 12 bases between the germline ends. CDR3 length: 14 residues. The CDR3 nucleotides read TGTGCCAGCAGCTTAGGCCTAGTTAAAAACGAGCAGTACTTC. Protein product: CASSLGLVKNEQYF.

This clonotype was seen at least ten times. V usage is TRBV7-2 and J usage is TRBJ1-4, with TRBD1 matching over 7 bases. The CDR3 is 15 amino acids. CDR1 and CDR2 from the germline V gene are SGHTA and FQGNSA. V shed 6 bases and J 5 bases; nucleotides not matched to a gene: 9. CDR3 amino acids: CASSQGGSPNEKLFF. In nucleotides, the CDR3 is TGTGCCAGCAGTCAGGGGGGATCCCCGAATGAAAAACTGTTTTTT.

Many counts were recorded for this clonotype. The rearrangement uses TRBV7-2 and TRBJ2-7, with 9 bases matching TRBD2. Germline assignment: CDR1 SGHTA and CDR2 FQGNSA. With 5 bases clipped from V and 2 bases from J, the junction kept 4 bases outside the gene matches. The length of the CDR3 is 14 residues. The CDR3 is CASSPGTSTYEQYF. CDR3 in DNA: TGTGCCAGCAGCCCCGGGACTAGCACCTACGAGCAGTACTTC. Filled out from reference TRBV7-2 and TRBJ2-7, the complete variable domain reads GAGVSQSPSNKVTEKGKDVELRCDPISGHTALYWYRQSLGQGLEFLIYFQGNSAPDKSGLPSDRFSAERTGGSVSTLTIQRTQQEDSAVYLCASSPGTSTYEQYFGPGTRLTVT.

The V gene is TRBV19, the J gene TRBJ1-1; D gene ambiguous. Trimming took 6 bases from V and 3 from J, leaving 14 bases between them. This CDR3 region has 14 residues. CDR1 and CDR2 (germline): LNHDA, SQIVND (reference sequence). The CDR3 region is CASRVGESHTEAFF. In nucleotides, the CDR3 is TGTGCCAGTAGAGTTGGGGAAAGTCACACTGAAGCTTTCTTT.

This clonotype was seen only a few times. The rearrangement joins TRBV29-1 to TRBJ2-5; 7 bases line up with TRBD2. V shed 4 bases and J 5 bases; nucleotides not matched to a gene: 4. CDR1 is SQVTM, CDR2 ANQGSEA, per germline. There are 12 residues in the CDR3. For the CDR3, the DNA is TGCAGCGTTGTGGTGGGAGGGGAGACCCAGTACTTC. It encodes CSVVVGGETQYF.

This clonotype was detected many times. The CDR3 reads CASSLVGGSSYEQYF. CDR3 DNA sequence: TGTGCCAGCAGTTTAGTGGGGGGGAGCTCCTACGAGCAGTACTTC. The V and J genes are TRBV12-3 or TRBV12-4 and TRBJ2-7, with 7 positions matching TRBD2. This CDR3 is 15 amino acids long. V lost 1 base, J lost 0 bases, and 3 bases stayed unmatched.

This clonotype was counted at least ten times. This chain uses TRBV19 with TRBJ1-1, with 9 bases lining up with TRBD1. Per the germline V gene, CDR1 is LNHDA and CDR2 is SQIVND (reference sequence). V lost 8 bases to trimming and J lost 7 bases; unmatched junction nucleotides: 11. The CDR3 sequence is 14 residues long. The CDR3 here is CASLEGQGEIEAFF. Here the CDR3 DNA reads TGTGCCAGTCTAGAGGGACAGGGAGAGATTGAAGCTTTCTTT.

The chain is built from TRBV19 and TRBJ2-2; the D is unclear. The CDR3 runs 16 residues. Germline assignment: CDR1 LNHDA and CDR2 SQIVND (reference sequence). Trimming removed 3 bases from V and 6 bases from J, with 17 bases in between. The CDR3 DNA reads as TGTGCCAGTAGTATTATTCCAGCCGTGATTGCCGGGGAGCTGTTTTTT. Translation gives CASSIIPAVIAGELFF.

The CDR3 DNA is TGTGCCAGCAGTTACTCCCAGGGGGGCCCCCTTAATGAGCAGTTCTTC. It translates to CASSYSQGGPLNEQFF. J is TRBJ2-1 and V is TRBV6-2 or TRBV6-3; possible D gene TRBD1, 7 bases. CDR3 length: 16 amino acids. V lost 0 bases to trimming and J lost 7 bases, with 16 bases between them. CDR1 and CDR2 from the germline V gene are MNHEY and SVGEGT.

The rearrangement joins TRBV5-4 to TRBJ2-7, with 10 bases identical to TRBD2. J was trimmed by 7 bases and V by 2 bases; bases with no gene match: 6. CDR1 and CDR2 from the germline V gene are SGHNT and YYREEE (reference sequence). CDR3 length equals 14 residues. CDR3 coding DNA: TGTGCCAGCAGCTTACCGGGACTAGCGAGTGAGCAGTACTTC. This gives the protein CASSLPGLASEQYF.

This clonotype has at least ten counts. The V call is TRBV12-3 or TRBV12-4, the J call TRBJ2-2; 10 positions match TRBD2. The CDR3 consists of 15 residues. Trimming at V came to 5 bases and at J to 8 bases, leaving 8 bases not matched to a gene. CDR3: CASSPQASGGGELFF. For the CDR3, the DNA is TGTGCCAGCAGTCCCCAGGCTAGCGGGGGTGGGGAGCTGTTTTTT.

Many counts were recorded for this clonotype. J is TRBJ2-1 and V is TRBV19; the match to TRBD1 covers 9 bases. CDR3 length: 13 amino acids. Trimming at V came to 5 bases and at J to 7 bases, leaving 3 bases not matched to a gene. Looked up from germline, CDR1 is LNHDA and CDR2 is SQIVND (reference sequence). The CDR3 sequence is CASSGTGLNEQFF. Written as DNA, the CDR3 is TGTGCCAGTAGTGGGACAGGGCTAAATGAGCAGTTCTTC.

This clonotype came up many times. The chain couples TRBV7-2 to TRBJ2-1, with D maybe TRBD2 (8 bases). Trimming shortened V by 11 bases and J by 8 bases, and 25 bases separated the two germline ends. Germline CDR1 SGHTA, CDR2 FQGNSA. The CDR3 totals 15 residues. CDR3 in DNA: TGTGCCTCAGGGGGGCTAGCGGGCTTAGTGGATGAGCAGTTCTTC. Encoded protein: CASGGLAGLVDEQFF.

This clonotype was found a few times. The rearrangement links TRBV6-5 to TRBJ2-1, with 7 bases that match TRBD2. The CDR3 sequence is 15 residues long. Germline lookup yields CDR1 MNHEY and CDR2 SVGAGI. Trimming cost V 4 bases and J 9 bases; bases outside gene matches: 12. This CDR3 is CASSLWTKRGSEQFF. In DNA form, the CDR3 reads TGTGCCAGCAGTTTGTGGACTAAGCGGGGAAGTGAGCAGTTCTTC.

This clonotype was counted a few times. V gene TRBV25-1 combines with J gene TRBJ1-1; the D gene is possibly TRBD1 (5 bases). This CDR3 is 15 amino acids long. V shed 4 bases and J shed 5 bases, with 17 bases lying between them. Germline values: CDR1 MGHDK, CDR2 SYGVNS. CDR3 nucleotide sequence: TGTGCCAGCAGTGGTTGGGGGGGGTCGGGGACTGAAGCTTTCTTT. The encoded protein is CASSGWGGSGTEAFF.

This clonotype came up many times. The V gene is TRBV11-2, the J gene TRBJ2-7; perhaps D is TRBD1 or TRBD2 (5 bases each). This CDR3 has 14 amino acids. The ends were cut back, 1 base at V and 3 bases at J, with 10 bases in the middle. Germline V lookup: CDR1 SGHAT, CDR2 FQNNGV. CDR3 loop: CASSLVRDDYEQYF. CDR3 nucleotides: TGTGCCAGCAGCTTAGTACGGGACGACTACGAGCAGTACTTC.

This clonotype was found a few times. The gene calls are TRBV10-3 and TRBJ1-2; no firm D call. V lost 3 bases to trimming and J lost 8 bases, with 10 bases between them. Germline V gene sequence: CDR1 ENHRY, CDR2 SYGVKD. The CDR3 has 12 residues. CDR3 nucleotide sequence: TGTGCCATCAGTGAACAGATGGACGGCTACACCTTC. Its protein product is CAISEQMDGYTF.

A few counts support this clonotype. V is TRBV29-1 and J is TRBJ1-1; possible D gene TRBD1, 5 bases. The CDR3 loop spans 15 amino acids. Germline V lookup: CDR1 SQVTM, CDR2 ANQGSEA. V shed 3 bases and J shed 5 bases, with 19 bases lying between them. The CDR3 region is CSVDRGAGRRTEAFF. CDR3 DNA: TGCAGCGTTGATAGGGGAGCAGGGCGGCGAACTGAAGCTTTCTTT.

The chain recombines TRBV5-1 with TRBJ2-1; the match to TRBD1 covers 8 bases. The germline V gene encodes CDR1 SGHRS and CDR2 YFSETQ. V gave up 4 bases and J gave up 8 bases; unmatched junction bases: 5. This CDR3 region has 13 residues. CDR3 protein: CASSPDRVDEQFF. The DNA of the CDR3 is TGCGCCAGCAGCCCGGACAGGGTTGATGAGCAGTTCTTC.

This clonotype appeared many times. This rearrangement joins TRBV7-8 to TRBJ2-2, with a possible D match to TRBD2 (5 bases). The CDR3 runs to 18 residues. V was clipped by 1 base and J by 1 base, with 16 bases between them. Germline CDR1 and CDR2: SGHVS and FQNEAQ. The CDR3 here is CASSLVPSNSLNTGELFF. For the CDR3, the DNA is TGTGCCAGCAGCTTAGTTCCTAGCAACAGCCTGAACACCGGGGAGCTGTTTTTT.

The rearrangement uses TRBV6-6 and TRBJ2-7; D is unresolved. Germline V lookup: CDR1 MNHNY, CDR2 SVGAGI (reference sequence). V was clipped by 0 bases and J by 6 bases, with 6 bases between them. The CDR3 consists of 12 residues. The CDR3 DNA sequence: TGTGCCAGCAGTTACTCAGGGCCCGAGCAGTACTTC. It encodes CASSYSGPEQYF.

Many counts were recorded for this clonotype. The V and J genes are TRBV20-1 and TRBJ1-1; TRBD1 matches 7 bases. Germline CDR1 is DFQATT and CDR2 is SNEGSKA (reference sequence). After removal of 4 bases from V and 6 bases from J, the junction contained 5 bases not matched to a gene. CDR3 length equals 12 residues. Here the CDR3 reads CSATAGGAEAFF. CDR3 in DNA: TGCAGTGCTACCGCAGGGGGGGCTGAAGCTTTCTTT.

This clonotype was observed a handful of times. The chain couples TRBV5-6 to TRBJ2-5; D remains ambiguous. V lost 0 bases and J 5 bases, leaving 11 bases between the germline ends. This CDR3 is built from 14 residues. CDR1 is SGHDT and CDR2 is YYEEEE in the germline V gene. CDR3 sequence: CASSLASAGETQYF. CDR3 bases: TGTGCCAGCAGCTTGGCCTCAGCCGGGGAGACCCAGTACTTC.

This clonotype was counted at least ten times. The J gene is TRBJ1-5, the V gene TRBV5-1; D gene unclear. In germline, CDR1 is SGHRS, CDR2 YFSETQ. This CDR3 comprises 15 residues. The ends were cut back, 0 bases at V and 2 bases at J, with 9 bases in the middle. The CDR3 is CASSLDSRRNQPQHF. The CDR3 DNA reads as TGCGCCAGCAGCTTGGACTCCCGACGCAATCAGCCCCAGCATTTT.

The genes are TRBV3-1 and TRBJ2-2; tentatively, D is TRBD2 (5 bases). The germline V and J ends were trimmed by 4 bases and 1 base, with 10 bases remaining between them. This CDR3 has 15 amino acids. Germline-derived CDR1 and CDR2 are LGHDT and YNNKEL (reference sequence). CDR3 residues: CASSPGGRNTGELFF. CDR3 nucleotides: TGTGCCAGCAGCCCTGGTGGGAGGAACACCGGGGAGCTGTTTTTT.

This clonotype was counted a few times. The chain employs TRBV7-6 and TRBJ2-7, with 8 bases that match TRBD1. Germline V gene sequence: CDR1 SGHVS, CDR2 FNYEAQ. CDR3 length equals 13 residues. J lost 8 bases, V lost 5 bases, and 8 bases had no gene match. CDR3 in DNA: TGTGCCAGCAGCGAGACTAACAGGGGGAAGCAGTACTTC. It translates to CASSETNRGKQYF.

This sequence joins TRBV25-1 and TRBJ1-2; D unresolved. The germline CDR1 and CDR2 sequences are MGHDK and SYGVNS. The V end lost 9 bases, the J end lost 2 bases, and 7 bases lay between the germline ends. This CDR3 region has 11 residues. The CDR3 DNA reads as TGTGCCAGTACACACAACTATGGCTACACCTTC. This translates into CASTHNYGYTF.

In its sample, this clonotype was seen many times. CDR3 DNA sequence: TGTGCCAGCAGTTACAGGGAGGCACCCCTCCACTTT. Its translation: CASSYREAPLHF. The chain recombines TRBV6-5 with TRBJ1-6, with no clear D. Germline CDR1 and CDR2: MNHEY and SVGAGI. Deletions cut 2 bases from V and 11 bases from J, with 7 bases between. The CDR3 covers 12 residues.

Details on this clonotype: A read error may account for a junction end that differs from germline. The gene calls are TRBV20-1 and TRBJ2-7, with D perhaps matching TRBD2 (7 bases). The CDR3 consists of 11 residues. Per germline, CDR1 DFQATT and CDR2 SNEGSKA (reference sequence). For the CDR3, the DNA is TGCGGTGCTAGAACGGGGGGCGTGCAGTACTTC. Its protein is CGARTGGVQYF.